This T cell receptor (beta chain) is from a study of control samples from healthy donors and cancer patients (dated by TCRdb to about 2020). The germline V gene provides CDR1 SGHRS and CDR2 YFSETQ. From cysteine to phenylalanine, the CDR3 is 14 amino acids long. The retained sequence is limited to the CDR3, 42 bases, with the frame set at the first base. The junction shows trimming of 6 bases on V and 5 bases on J, plus 15 bases between the germline ends. Receptors were amplified or captured by the immunoSEQ multiplex PCR assay. The immuneACCESS repertoire file appears here via TCRdb, limited to in-frame rearrangements. These files lack a portion of the clones; in checked studies, under half of the deficit traces to unresolved V genes, and the cause of the others is not known. Across this sample there are about 100,000 clones, with around 88% seen only once. The top ten hold 7.5% to 10% of the sample.

About this clone: Its antigen is still unknown. Nothing much larger sits one base from this clone, and base qualities are not available.

The receptor comes from a young man in good health. The source material was blood. The sequence joins TRBV5-1 to TRBJ2-1; the D gene is perhaps TRBD1, on 6 matching bases. The CDR3 protein is CASNPGTNNNEQFF. The DNA sequence is given as TGCGCCAGCAATCCGGGGACAAATAACAATGAGCAGTTCTTC.